This T cell receptor (beta chain) was sequenced for a study of T cell repertoires in cytomegalovirus infection. Study results and caveats: HLA-C-restricted CMV-specific TCR beta clonotypes prevailed in the ex vivo response.

This CDR3 region has 15 residues. The V and J ends lost 0 bases and 8 bases respectively, with 13 bases between them. Germline V lookup: CDR1 LGHNA, CDR2 YNFKEQ. This clonotype was observed at least ten times. Its antigen is currently unknown. TCRdb reprocessed the reads via MiXCR and lists one record per CDR3 protein. The sample contains 290,000 or so distinct CDR3 sequences, 9.6% of which appear only once. Material for sequencing was PBMCs. The chain joins TRBV4-2 to TRBJ1-4; D not resolved. The origin of this receptor is a human donor in good health (CMV status not recorded). Some clones in this sample may be carry-over from other donors' samples. The CDR3 DNA reads TGTGCCAGCAGCCAAGATCTGACCGGTAGAGAAAAACTGTTTTTT. It translates to CASSQDLTGREKLFF.